Below are 25 T cell receptor beta chains sequenced from a single sample in a study of persistence of HIV-infected CD4 T cells. Antigens of these TCRs are unknown. The libraries were made with immunoSEQ version 4 in survey mode. Clones were read by immunoSEQ multiplex PCR, and TCRdb kept only the in-frame ones, dropping some. The sample holds roughly 43,000 clones, approximately 90% seen once. Nonspecific anti-CD3/anti-CD28 bead stimulation represents the broad CD4+ T cell repertoire. Sorting of responding CD4+ T cells relied on upregulated CD40 ligand together with CD69. The specimen was CD4+ T cells sorted from PBMCs after roughly 18-hour stimulation, collected from a patient who received antiretroviral therapy. The receptors derive from an adult man with HIV who was CMV-seropositive.

This clone is a singleton in its sample. This chain links TRBV3-1 (or the pseudogene TRBV3-2) with TRBJ2-7, with D possibly being TRBD1 (8 bases). The CDR3 runs 14 residues. Germline values: CDR1 LGHDT, CDR2 YNNKEL (reference sequence). V lost 3 bases, J lost 6 bases, and 15 bases lay in between. The DNA of the CDR3 is TGTGCCAGCAGCCAGATGGACAGGGAGGGCGAGCAGTACTTC. This codes for CASSQMDREGEQYF.

The chain couples TRBV12-3 or TRBV12-4 to TRBJ1-6; D unclear. V was clipped by 1 base and J by 14 bases, with 9 bases between them. The length of the CDR3 is 12 residues. The CDR3 protein is CASSLDLASLHF. CDR3 nucleotide sequence: TGTGCCAGCAGTTTAGACTTGGCCTCCCTCCACTTT.

The CDR3 spells CASTSWEASGGPEQFF. The CDR3 coding sequence is TGTGCCAGTACCTCATGGGAGGCTAGCGGGGGGCCTGAGCAGTTCTTC. The chain joins TRBV19 to TRBJ2-1, with 11 positions matching TRBD2. This CDR3 has 16 amino acids. Germline V gene data show CDR1 as LNHDA and CDR2 as SQIVND (reference sequence). The junction had 14 bases not matched to a gene; V was cut back by 7 bases and J by 9 bases.

The chain recombines TRBV29-1 with TRBJ2-6; D gene unclear. V shed 3 bases and J shed 0 bases, with 6 bases lying between them. This CDR3 spans 14 amino acids. Germline CDR1 and CDR2: SQVTM and ANQGSEA. The CDR3 spells CSVDSNSGANVLTF. The CDR3 DNA reads as TGCAGCGTTGACAGTAACTCTGGGGCCAACGTCCTGACTTTC.

The chain employs TRBV19 and TRBJ1-1; a possible D gene is TRBD1 (5 bases). V was cut by 6 bases and J by 3 bases, with 17 bases left in between. The V gene's germline CDR1 is LNHDA and CDR2 SQIVND (reference sequence). The CDR3 sequence is 15 residues long. Written as DNA, the CDR3 is TGTGCCAGTAGCCCCCGGGGGGGGTCGTACACTGAAGCTTTCTTT. Protein sequence: CASSPRGGSYTEAFF. The variable domain in full, with the rest retrieved from reference TRBV19 and TRBJ1-1, is DGGITQSPKYLFRKEGQNVTLSCEQNLNHDAMYWYRQDPGQGLRLIYYSQIVNDFQKGDIAEGYSVSREKKESFPLTVTSAQKNPTAFYLCASSPRGGSYTEAFFGQGTRLTVV.

The gene calls are TRBV27 and TRBJ2-1, with 9 bases identical to TRBD1. V lost 8 bases and J lost 2; bases outside the gene matches: 4. This CDR3 is built from 14 residues. The germline gives CDR1 MNHEY, CDR2 SMNVEV (reference sequence). The chain's CDR3 is CASWTGETYNEQFF. The CDR3 nucleotides are TGTGCCAGCTGGACAGGGGAAACCTACAATGAGCAGTTCTTC.

The V call is TRBV7-6, the J call TRBJ1-5; 12 nucleotides align to TRBD1. CDR3 length: 15 amino acids. Germline V gene lookup returns CDR1 SGHVS and CDR2 FNYEAQ. V lost 1 base, J lost 9 bases, and 4 bases stayed unmatched. The DNA for the CDR3 is TGTGCCAGCAGCTTAGACGGGACAGGGGGCGCGCCCCAGCATTTT. As protein: CASSLDGTGGAPQHF.

The rearrangement joins TRBV28 to TRBJ2-2, with 8 positions matching TRBD1. Per germline, CDR1 MDHEN and CDR2 SYDVKM. The CDR3 spans 17 residues. V dropped 0 bases and J dropped 5; count of bases not matched to a gene: 8. The CDR3 nucleotides are TGTGCCAGCAGTTTATGGACAGGGGTCATGAAGACCGGGGAGCTGTTTTTT. Protein: CASSLWTGVMKTGELFF.

V is TRBV5-4 and J is TRBJ2-3, with 10 bases that match TRBD1. CDR1 and CDR2 (germline): SGHNT, YYREEE (reference sequence). The V segment lost 4 bases and the J segment 4 bases; nucleotides outside the gene matches: 6. The CDR3 contains 15 residues. CDR3: CASSPTGTGADTQYF. DNA for the CDR3: TGTGCCAGCAGCCCAACCGGGACAGGGGCAGATACGCAGTATTTT.

The chain joins TRBV6-6 to TRBJ2-7; TRBD1 matches 8 bases. This CDR3 contains 17 residues. V shed 5 bases, J shed 3 bases, and the junction held 15 bases outside the gene matches. Germline-derived CDR1 and CDR2 are MNHNY and SVGAGI (reference sequence). The chain's CDR3 is CASSQQWGDRFLYEQYF. The CDR3 DNA reads as TGTGCCAGCAGTCAACAATGGGGGGACAGGTTTCTCTACGAGCAGTACTTC.

The chain links TRBV19 to TRBJ2-3; 11 bases match TRBD2. V shed 6 bases and J 7 bases; nucleotides not matched to a gene: 12. CDR3 length equals 16 residues. Germline V gene lookup returns CDR1 LNHDA and CDR2 SQIVND (reference sequence). The CDR3 sequence is CASRPPSGGFIYTQYF. The CDR3 DNA sequence: TGTGCCAGTAGACCACCTAGCGGGGGGTTCATATATACGCAGTATTTT.

The chain has TRBV7-6 and TRBJ2-2; no clear D. The length of the CDR3 is 15 residues. Germline V gene lookup returns CDR1 SGHVS and CDR2 FNYEAQ. Trimming removed 5 bases at V and 2 bases at J, with 12 bases between. DNA for the CDR3: TGTGCCAGCAGCATAAGGGCATCAAACACCGGGGAGCTGTTTTTT. Translation: CASSIRASNTGELFF.

The rearrangement uses TRBV6-5 and TRBJ1-2; D is possibly TRBD1 (5 bases). CDR3 length equals 15 residues. Germline-derived CDR1 and CDR2 are MNHEY and SVGAGI. With 5 bases removed from V and 4 bases from J, the gap between germline ends came to 17 bases. CDR3 loop: CASSPHGQGAYGYTF. CDR3 DNA sequence: TGTGCCAGCAGTCCCCATGGGCAGGGCGCCTATGGCTACACCTTC.

The chain uses TRBV6-2 or TRBV6-3 and TRBJ2-7; D may be TRBD2 (6 bases). Germline V gene data show CDR1 as MNHEY and CDR2 as SVGEGT. Trimming shortened V by 6 bases and J by 4 bases, and 10 bases separated the two germline ends. The CDR3 totals 12 residues. For the CDR3, the DNA is TGTGCCAGCAGCCGACTAGTTTACGAGCAGTACTTC. Residues: CASSRLVYEQYF.

J is TRBJ2-1 and V is TRBV29-1; D might be TRBD2 (6 bases). V was clipped by 1 base and J by 15 bases, with 19 bases between them. The germline CDR1 and CDR2 sequences are SQVTM and ANQGSEA. This CDR3 contains 13 residues. The CDR3 sequence is CSVEGPSGTGPFF. In DNA, the CDR3 is TGCAGCGTTGAAGGCCCTTCCGGGACTGGACCGTTCTTC.

V gene TRBV19 combines with J gene TRBJ2-2, with 8 bases that match TRBD1. Germline CDR1 reads LNHDA; CDR2 reads SQIVND (reference sequence). The V and J ends lost 7 bases and 1 base, in that order; junction bases with no gene match: 5. The CDR3 loop spans 15 amino acids. The CDR3 protein is CASTPGTGNTGELFF. The CDR3 nucleotides are TGTGCCAGTACCCCCGGGACAGGGAACACCGGGGAGCTGTTTTTT.

The chain couples TRBV5-1 to TRBJ2-5; D could derive from TRBD1 or TRBD2 (5 bases each). CDR1 is SGHRS, CDR2 YFSETQ, per germline. CDR3 length equals 14 residues. V lost 5 bases and J 4 bases, leaving 15 bases between the germline ends. CDR3 protein: CASRETSGGETQYF. DNA for the CDR3: TGCGCCAGCAGGGAAACGAGTGGGGGAGAGACCCAGTACTTC.

V usage is TRBV3-1 (or the pseudogene TRBV3-2) and J usage is TRBJ2-7; D is unresolved. The CDR3 runs 12 residues. V was clipped by 2 bases and J by 2 bases, with 4 bases between them. Germline assignment: CDR1 LGHDT and CDR2 YNNKEL (reference sequence). CDR3 protein: CASSQRTYEQYF. DNA of the CDR3: TGTGCCAGCAGCCAACGAACCTACGAGCAGTACTTC.

V usage is TRBV28 and J usage is TRBJ2-6; 7 nucleotides match TRBD1. This CDR3 is 15 amino acids long. The germline CDR1 and CDR2 sequences are MDHEN and SYDVKM. V trimming: 6 bases; J trimming: 0 bases; junction bases outside the gene matches: 2. CDR3 in DNA: TGTGCCAGCAGCAGGGACAGCTCTGGGGCCAACGTCCTGACTTTC. Its protein is CASSRDSSGANVLTF.

The chain couples TRBV11-2 to TRBJ2-7; D uncertain. Trimming shortened V by 1 base and J by 1 base, and 11 bases separated the two germline ends. The germline gives CDR1 SGHAT, CDR2 FQNNGV. This CDR3 is built from 15 residues. Here the CDR3 reads CASSLGRTPSYEQYF. The CDR3, as DNA: TGTGCCAGCAGCTTAGGGCGGACGCCTTCCTACGAGCAGTACTTC.

The chain is built from TRBV7-2 and TRBJ2-1, with D tentatively TRBD2 (6 bases). V was clipped by 1 base and J by 3 bases, with 10 bases between them. CDR1 is SGHTA and CDR2 is FQGNSA in the germline V gene. The CDR3 length is 15 residues. CDR3 coding DNA: TGTGCCAGCAGCTTAGTCCCGGGGGTCTACAATGAGCAGTTCTTC. It specifies CASSLVPGVYNEQFF.

The genes are TRBV7-2 and TRBJ2-7; 8 bases are a match to TRBD1. Germline V gene lookup returns CDR1 SGHTA and CDR2 FQGNSA. With 5 bases clipped from V and 4 bases from J, the junction kept 10 bases outside the gene matches. The CDR3 has 15 residues. CDR3 protein: CASSVGQGGGYEQYF. The CDR3 bases are TGTGCCAGCAGCGTCGGACAGGGTGGGGGTTACGAGCAGTACTTC. Supplemented by reference TRBV7-2 and TRBJ2-7, the full variable domain reads GAGVSQSPSNKVTEKGKDVELRCDPISGHTALYWYRQSLGQGLEFLIYFQGNSAPDKSGLPSDRFSAERTGGSVSTLTIQRTQQEDSAVYLCASSVGQGGGYEQYFGPGTRLTVT.

The chain carries TRBV6-5 and TRBJ1-1; TRBD1 aligns across 7 bases. CDR3 length equals 15 residues. J gave up 11 bases and V 3 bases, and 15 bases lay outside the gene matches. CDR1 and CDR2 from the germline V gene are MNHEY and SVGAGI. The CDR3 DNA sequence: TGTGCCAGCAGTTATTATCTGGCAGGGGGGAGGGTTGCTTTCTTT. Amino acids: CASSYYLAGGRVAFF.

The J gene is TRBJ2-1, the V gene TRBV6-5, with D possibly TRBD1 on 6 matching bases. Per the germline V gene, CDR1 is MNHEY and CDR2 is SVGAGI. V gave up 7 bases and J gave up 4 bases, with 17 bases separating them. The CDR3 is made up of 15 amino acids. CDR3 DNA: TGTGCCAGCACTAATCCAGGGGCCCAATACAATGAGCAGTTCTTC. Protein product: CASTNPGAQYNEQFF.

This clone was detected once. V usage is TRBV10-3 and J usage is TRBJ2-3; unclear D gene. Per the germline V gene, CDR1 is ENHRY and CDR2 is SYGVKD. The CDR3 contains 13 residues. Trimming took off 4 bases at V and 5 bases at J, with 10 bases between the two ends. Here the CDR3 reads CAISGGSKDTQYF. CDR3 DNA: TGTGCCATCAGTGGGGGTAGTAAAGATACGCAGTATTTT.